This record covers a single T cell receptor (beta chain). Its antigen is as yet unknown. These data are taken from a study of identical twins. V lost 0 bases and J 1 base, leaving 8 bases between the germline ends. The CDR3 runs 14 residues. Germline V gives CDR1 SGHKS, CDR2 YYEKEE (reference sequence). TCRdb reprocessed the 5' RACE reads with MiXCR, giving one entry per CDR3 protein. The sample contains 350,000 to 450,000 distinct CDR3 sequences, approximately 17% of which appear only once. Findings and limits, study-wide: Modelling approaches yielded underestimates of out-of-frame TCR alpha sharing between monozygotic twins.

Source material: naive T cells sorted from blood. The receptor comes from a man in his fifties or sixties in good health. V usage is TRBV5-5 and J usage is TRBJ2-7, with D tentatively TRBD2 (5 bases). CDR3 nucleotide sequence: TGTGCCAGCAGCTTGGTTGAGGGATCCTACGAGCAGTACTTC. Translated: CASSLVEGSYEQYF.